This T cell receptor (beta chain) appears in the sequencing data of a study of sequential checkpoint blockade in melanoma. Study-wide context: Patients were randomized 1:1 to nivolumab-then-ipilimumab or ipilimumab-then-nivolumab first-line. About two dozen patients had tumor biopsies before treatment and at week 13. Study outcomes and limitations: About 30 times likelier clinical benefit followed increased tumor T-cell fraction and clonality.

Treatment here: randomized to nivolumab then ipilimumab (arm A) or the reverse (arm B). No patient had prior DNA-damaging chemotherapy. CDR3 length: 12 residues. Germline V CDR1 and CDR2: SGDLS, YYNGEE. The V end lost 10 bases, the J end lost 6 bases, and 16 bases lay between the germline ends. As regards this clone: Antigen: not known.

Data came from immunoSEQ multiplex PCR; TCRdb stores just in-frame clones and leaves some out. The sample gives about 6,800 clones, 28% of which show up once; around 25% is in the top ten. The gene calls are TRBV9 and TRBJ1-2; a possible D gene is TRBD1 (5 bases). The receptor comes from a human donor with melanoma. The source was tumor tissue (inferred from file names), collected from a patient given nivolumab and ipilimumab in sequence. This chain's CDR3 is CAGMGTVDGYTF. The CDR3 nucleotides are TGTGCCGGAATGGGGACTGTGGATGGCTACACCTTC.